The 26 T cell receptor beta chains presented below share a single source sample, sequenced in a study of blood T cell repertoires in COVID-19. Some clones are missing from TCRdb's copy, which holds only in-frame ones; the method was immunoSEQ multiplex PCR. Among over 150,000 clones listed, about nine tenths were seen once. The sample was peripheral blood. These receptors originate from a man between 65 and 85 years old with active or convalescent COVID-19.

The chain links TRBV4-1 to TRBJ2-1, with 7 bases fitting TRBD2. V lost 7 bases to trimming and J lost 9 bases; unmatched junction nucleotides: 6. The CDR3 runs to 12 residues. Germline CDR1 reads MGHRA; CDR2 reads YSYEKL. CDR3 bases: TGCGCCAGCACCCCGGGGAGGGGTGAGCAGTTCTTC. Its translation is CASTPGRGEQFF.

The count of this clone is one. In DNA, the CDR3 is TGTGCCAGCAGCGTAACTACATCTAGCACAGATACGCAGTATTTT. It codes for CASSVTTSSTDTQYF. V gene TRBV9 combines with J gene TRBJ2-3; D gene uncertain. The CDR3 spans 15 residues. Germline CDR1 SGDLS, CDR2 YYNGEE. The ends were cut back, 1 base at V and 0 bases at J, with 9 bases in the middle. The variable domain in full, completed from reference TRBV9 and TRBJ2-3, reads DSGVTQTPKHLITATGQRVTLRCSPRSGDLSVYWYQQSLDQGLQFLIQYYNGEERAKGNILERFSAQQFPDLHSELNLSSLELGDSALYFCASSVTTSSTDTQYFGPGTRLTVL.

This clone was counted only a few times. The chain joins TRBV5-4 to TRBJ2-3; 13 positions agree with TRBD2. The J segment lost 3 bases and the V segment lost 3 bases, leaving 4 bases of the junction unmatched. The CDR3 extends over 16 amino acids. The germline CDR1 and CDR2 sequences are SGHNT and YYREEE (reference sequence). The CDR3 DNA reads as TGTGCCAGCAGCTCCGGGACTAGCGGGACGACAGATACGCAGTATTTT. Its translation: CASSSGTSGTTDTQYF.

This chain uses TRBV9 with TRBJ1-3, with 7 bases fitting TRBD1. CDR1 is SGDLS, CDR2 YYNGEE, per germline. CDR3 length: 16 residues. Trimming cost V 3 bases and J 0 bases; bases outside gene matches: 6. CDR3: CASSGGTAISGNTIYF. CDR3 DNA: TGTGCCAGCAGCGGTGGGACAGCCATCTCTGGAAACACCATATATTTT.

The CDR3 DNA reads as TGCGCCAGCAGCCCGGGGGGGCCGCAGACCCAGTACTTC. This sequence encodes CASSPGGPQTQYF. The V gene is TRBV5-1, the J gene TRBJ2-5, with 8 bases that match TRBD2. Germline CDR1 and CDR2: SGHRS and YFSETQ. This CDR3 has 13 residues. V lost 4 bases, J lost 6 bases, and 5 bases stayed unmatched. The full variable domain, rest sourced from reference TRBV5-1 and TRBJ2-5, is KAGVTQTPRYLIKTRGQQVTLSCSPISGHRSVSWYQQTPGQGLQFLFEYFSETQRNKGNFPGRFSGRQFSNSRSEMNVSTLELGDSALYLCASSPGGPQTQYFGPGTRLLVL.

The genes are TRBV5-1 and TRBJ2-1, with D possibly being TRBD1 (5 bases). This CDR3 is built from 14 residues. With 4 bases removed from V and 4 bases from J, the gap between germline ends came to 12 bases. Germline CDR1 reads SGHRS; CDR2 reads YFSETQ. The CDR3 coding sequence is TGCGCCAGCAGCCGACAGCTCACGTACAATGAGCAGTTCTTC. Amino acids: CASSRQLTYNEQFF.

The V call is TRBV11-1, the J call TRBJ2-6, with D possibly matching TRBD1 (6 bases). From germline, CDR1 is SGHAT and CDR2 FQDESV (reference sequence). The CDR3 has 15 residues. Trimming left V 2 bases short and J 3 bases short, with 8 bases between. The CDR3 sequence: CASSLKGDGANVLTF. CDR3 coding DNA: TGTGCCAGCAGCTTAAAGGGGGATGGGGCCAACGTCCTGACTTTC.

V usage is TRBV15 and J usage is TRBJ2-1; tentative D call: TRBD2 (5 bases). The CDR3 loop spans 20 amino acids. The germline gives CDR1 LNHNV, CDR2 YYDKDF (reference sequence). Deletions cut 2 bases from V and 0 bases from J, with 23 bases between. Here the CDR3 DNA reads TGTGCCACCAGCAGAAGTTTGAGGGAGACGTTCCTAAGCTCCTACAATGAGCAGTTCTTC. It codes for CATSRSLRETFLSSYNEQFF.

The rearrangement uses TRBV19 and TRBJ1-5, with 12 bases lining up with TRBD1. The CDR3 extends over 17 amino acids. With 10 bases clipped from V and 1 base from J, the junction kept 11 bases outside the gene matches. CDR1 and CDR2 (germline): LNHDA, SQIVND (reference sequence). CDR3 nucleotides: TGTGCCACCTACGGGACAGGGGGCTCCGCGAGCAATCAGCCCCAGCATTTT. Its protein is CATYGTGGSASNQPQHF.

For the CDR3, the DNA is TGTGCCAGCAGCTTAAATCAGGCCGGTTACACCGGGGAGCTGTTTTTT. Amino acids: CASSLNQAGYTGELFF. This chain links TRBV7-3 with TRBJ2-2; D uncertain. This CDR3 region has 16 residues. The V gene's germline CDR1 is SGHTA and CDR2 FQGTGA. Trimming took off 1 base at V and 3 bases at J, with 12 bases between the two ends.

In DNA form, the CDR3 reads TGCGCCAGCAGCCAAGATAGGGGGCAGGGAGACACCATATATTTT. Encoded protein: CASSQDRGQGDTIYF. The chain joins TRBV4-3 to TRBJ1-3; TRBD1 agrees at 7 bases. V gave up 0 bases and J gave up 8 bases; unmatched junction bases: 7. From germline, CDR1 is LGHNA and CDR2 YSLEER. The CDR3 contains 15 residues.

The gene calls are TRBV18 and TRBJ2-7; D might be TRBD1 (6 bases). CDR1 and CDR2 (germline): KGHSH, LQKENI. The CDR3 runs to 16 residues. Trimming cost V 2 bases and J 0 bases, with 14 bases left between them. CDR3 nucleotides: TGTGCCAGCTCACCATCGGACAGACGAATCTCCTACGAGCAGTACTTC. Translation gives CASSPSDRRISYEQYF.

V and J are TRBV3-1 (or the pseudogene TRBV3-2) and TRBJ2-7, with 9 bases aligning to TRBD2. Germline V gene sequence: CDR1 LGHDT, CDR2 YNNKEL (reference sequence). The CDR3 extends over 15 amino acids. After removal of 1 base from V and 7 bases from J, the junction contained 8 bases not matched to a gene. CDR3 nucleotide sequence: TGTGCCAGCAGCCAAGCGTCCAGCGGGGGGCGAGAGCAGTACTTC. It codes for CASSQASSGGREQYF.

The rearrangement links TRBV15 to TRBJ1-5; D not resolved. V was cut by 1 base and J by 5 bases, with 9 bases left in between. This CDR3 region has 14 residues. Germline V lookup: CDR1 LNHNV, CDR2 YYDKDF (reference sequence). In DNA form, the CDR3 reads TGTGCCACCAGCAGAGCTCAGGTGTATCAGCCCCAGCATTTT. It encodes CATSRAQVYQPQHF.

The rearrangement joins TRBV7-9 to TRBJ2-7; D might be TRBD2 (6 bases). There are 14 residues in the CDR3. Trimming took 5 bases from V and 8 from J, leaving 19 bases between them. Germline assignment: CDR1 SEHNR and CDR2 FQNEAQ (reference sequence). The DNA for the CDR3 is TGTGCCAGCAGCCCGCGACATGGGGGGACGCAGCAGTACTTC. Its translation: CASSPRHGGTQQYF.

The chain combines TRBV19 with TRBJ2-5; possibly TRBD1 for D (7 bases). The V end lost 3 bases, the J end lost 4 bases, and 12 bases lay between the germline ends. Germline values: CDR1 LNHDA, CDR2 SQIVND (reference sequence). The CDR3 has 14 residues. In DNA form, the CDR3 reads TGTGCCAGTAGTATGCGGAGGGGGCGAGAGACCCAGTACTTC. Its protein product is CASSMRRGRETQYF.

The chain combines TRBV5-1 with TRBJ2-2, with D possibly being TRBD2 (5 bases). V was clipped by 2 bases and J by 5 bases, with 10 bases between them. The CDR3 consists of 14 residues. CDR1 SGHRS and CDR2 YFSETQ come from the germline V gene. The CDR3 loop reads CASSLEGRTGELFF. For the CDR3, the DNA is TGCGCCAGCAGCTTAGAGGGAAGAACCGGGGAGCTGTTTTTT. The complete variable domain, with remaining parts taken from reference TRBV5-1 and TRBJ2-2, reads KAGVTQTPRYLIKTRGQQVTLSCSPISGHRSVSWYQQTPGQGLQFLFEYFSETQRNKGNFPGRFSGRQFSNSRSEMNVSTLELGDSALYLCASSLEGRTGELFFGEGSRLTVL.

This clone has a handful of counts. The V call is TRBV6-5, the J call TRBJ2-4; 9 bases are shared with TRBD1. The germline gives CDR1 MNHEY, CDR2 SVGAGI. The CDR3 loop spans 15 amino acids. J was trimmed by 6 bases and V by 7 bases; bases with no gene match: 10. In DNA form, the CDR3 reads TGTGCCAGCAACTCGGGACAGGGCTATGGAAACATTCAGTACTTC. Residues: CASNSGQGYGNIQYF.

The rearrangement links TRBV6-1 to TRBJ2-6, with a possible D match to TRBD2 (5 bases). V was pared by 2 bases and J by 0 bases, with 8 bases between. This CDR3 is 16 amino acids long. Germline V lookup: CDR1 MNHNS, CDR2 SASEGT. The CDR3 DNA sequence: TGTGCCAGCAGTGAATTCCGGGGCTCTGGGGCCAACGTCCTGACTTTC. Protein: CASSEFRGSGANVLTF.

The chain links TRBV7-2 to TRBJ2-1, with 7 bases matching TRBD2. The CDR3 totals 11 residues. Germline-derived CDR1 and CDR2 are SGHTA and FQGNSA. J lost 10 bases, V lost 5 bases, and 2 bases had no gene match. The CDR3 loop is CASSPRGEQFF. The CDR3 DNA reads TGTGCCAGCAGCCCGCGGGGGGAGCAGTTCTTC.

This sequence joins TRBV6-6 and TRBJ1-2, with D tentatively TRBD1 (6 bases). The V end was cut by 7 bases, the J end by 8 bases, with 20 bases between. CDR1 MNHNY and CDR2 SVGAGI come from the germline V gene (reference sequence). The CDR3 length is 14 residues. The DNA of the CDR3 is TGTGCCAGCAACGAGCAGGGGTTTACATTCGGCTACACCTTC. Translating gives CASNEQGFTFGYTF.

The V call is TRBV19, the J call TRBJ1-1; D is possibly TRBD1 (5 bases). The CDR3 contains 16 residues. V gave up 3 bases and J gave up 0 bases, with 14 bases separating them. Per germline, CDR1 LNHDA and CDR2 SQIVND (reference sequence). CDR3: CASSMARGRLNTEAFF. As DNA, the CDR3 is TGTGCCAGTAGTATGGCTCGGGGGAGGCTGAACACTGAAGCTTTCTTT.

The chain recombines TRBV6-6 with TRBJ1-1, with D perhaps TRBD1 (5 bases). Trimming shortened V by 8 bases and J by 1 base, and 11 bases separated the two germline ends. The CDR3 loop spans 13 amino acids. Germline V gene lookup returns CDR1 MNHNY and CDR2 SVGAGI (reference sequence). In DNA form, the CDR3 reads TGTGCCAGCCCCGACAGACAGAACACTGAAGCTTTCTTT. Its protein is CASPDRQNTEAFF.

The chain links TRBV14 to TRBJ1-1; D call uncertain. The CDR3 runs 12 residues. Germline V gene sequence: CDR1 SGHDN, CDR2 FVKESK. Trimming stripped 8 bases from V and 5 bases from J, with 12 bases between. The CDR3 sequence: CASSRARTEAFF. The CDR3 DNA reads TGTGCCAGCTCCCGAGCGAGAACTGAAGCTTTCTTT. The full variable domain, its missing parts supplied by reference TRBV14 and TRBJ1-1, is EAGVTQFPSHSVIEKGQTVTLRCDPISGHDNLYWYRRVMGKEIKFLLHFVKESKQDESGMPNNRFLAERTGGTYSTLKVQPAELEDSGVYFCASSRARTEAFFGQGTRLTVV.

The J gene is TRBJ1-4, the V gene TRBV9; D is undetermined. With 2 bases removed from V and 5 bases from J, the gap between germline ends came to 10 bases. Germline loops: CDR1 SGDLS, CDR2 YYNGEE. The CDR3 totals 14 residues. DNA for the CDR3: TGTGCCAGCAGCGTCGAGATGGTAAATGAAAAACTGTTTTTT. As protein: CASSVEMVNEKLFF.

The chain recombines TRBV5-4 with TRBJ2-7; 9 bases line up with TRBD1. The ends lost 4 bases at V and 3 bases at J; junction bases unmatched: 5. The CDR3 spans 14 residues. CDR1 and CDR2 from the germline V gene are SGHNT and YYREEE (reference sequence). The CDR3 region is CASSHGTGRYEQYF. As DNA, the CDR3 is TGTGCCAGCAGCCACGGGACAGGGCGCTACGAGCAGTACTTC.